This T cell receptor (beta chain) was sequenced during a study of PD-L1 blockade in urothelial cancer. Assay: immunoSEQ multiplex PCR; the TCRdb copy retains only in-frame clones and omits some. The sample has roughly 46,000 clones, under 85% seen once; the top ten hold 1.5% to 2%. Trimming cost V 7 bases and J 7 bases; bases outside gene matches: 11. The CDR3 extends over 15 amino acids. The V gene's germline CDR1 is LNHDA and CDR2 SQIVND (reference sequence). The time point is: peripheral blood 6 weeks after treatment start. All patients handed over anywhere from 1 to 8 samples, pretreatment and on-treatment.

The rearrangement uses TRBV19 and TRBJ2-1, with 9 bases lining up with TRBD1. The sequence derives from a man aged 50 to 60 with urothelial cancer. The sample in question was PBMCs, obtained around atezolizumab (anti-PD-L1) treatment. CDR3 protein: CASTPTGTGFNEQFF. The CDR3 coding sequence is TGTGCCAGTACTCCAACCGGGACAGGGTTTAATGAGCAGTTCTTC.